This entry features one T cell receptor (beta chain) sequence. The source of the sample is a study of CD8+ T cells in alopecia areata. Sequencing relied on a cDNA template that was reverse transcribed from extracted RNA. TCRdb's copy holds only in-frame clones and misses some; the assay was immunoSEQ multiplex PCR. This table holds 220,000 or so clones, around 62% found once. V was pared by 1 base and J by 2 bases, with 7 bases between. This CDR3 is built from 14 residues. CDR1 MNHEY and CDR2 SVGAGI come from the germline V gene. The source was CD4+ T cells sorted from blood, collected at week 0. The chain carries TRBV6-5 and TRBJ2-3; D might be TRBD2 (6 bases). The TCR originated in a human donor with alopecia areata. The CDR3 region is CASSYWDSTDTQYF. In DNA, the CDR3 is TGTGCCAGCAGTTACTGGGACTCCACAGATACGCAGTATTTT.